Each of the 20 T cell receptor beta chains below was sequenced from the same sample in a study of blood T cell repertoires in COVID-19 (dated by TCRdb to about 2020). To prepare the library, the immunoSEQ multiplex PCR assay was applied. In TCRdb, the immuneACCESS table is reduced to in-frame sequences with V and J assigned. These tables do not hold every clone; where another copy was compared, an unresolved V gene accounts for under half, and the others remain unexplained. The sample table lists under 300,000 clones, approximately 83% of them with a count of one. The leading ten clones occupy roughly 9.6% of the sample. The source material was peripheral blood. The receptors come from an older woman with acute or convalescent COVID-19.

The chain joins TRBV19 to TRBJ2-4; TRBD2 is a possible D gene (6 bases). CDR1 LNHDA and CDR2 SQIVND come from the germline V gene (reference sequence). V was trimmed by 5 bases and J by 0 bases, leaving 11 bases between them. The CDR3 loop spans 15 amino acids. The CDR3, as DNA: TGTGCCAGTAGTCGGCGGGAACTAGCCAAAAACATTCAGTACTTC. Its translation is CASSRRELAKNIQYF.

This chain uses TRBV6-1 with TRBJ1-2; 8 bases are shared with TRBD1. The junction had 5 bases not matched to a gene; V was cut back by 3 bases and J by 14 bases. The CDR3 covers 11 residues. Per the germline V gene, CDR1 is MNHNS and CDR2 is SASEGT. The CDR3 nucleotides read TGTGCCAGCAGTGACCTCGACAGGGGAACCTTC. Amino acids: CASSDLDRGTF.

This clone was recorded only once. This chain links TRBV27 with TRBJ2-7; a weak D match, TRBD2 (5 bases). The CDR3 covers 15 residues. The germline V and J ends were trimmed by 3 bases and 0 bases, with 12 bases remaining between them. Germline-derived CDR1 and CDR2 are MNHEY and SMNVEV (reference sequence). The CDR3 bases are TGTGCCAGCAGTTTGAGGGCCGGCAGCTCCTACGAGCAGTACTTC. This sequence encodes CASSLRAGSSYEQYF.

V usage is TRBV6-1 and J usage is TRBJ1-5; TRBD1 might be the D (6 bases). Trimming took off 3 bases at V and 2 bases at J, with 14 bases between the two ends. In germline, CDR1 is MNHNS, CDR2 SASEGT. This CDR3 has 16 residues. CDR3 sequence (DNA): TGTGCCAGCAGTGATAGGACAGTAAGAGGCAATCAGCCCCAGCATTTT. Amino acids: CASSDRTVRGNQPQHF.

This chain links TRBV5-6 with TRBJ2-5, with 8 bases matching TRBD2. J lost 5 bases, V lost 4 bases, and 4 bases had no gene match. The CDR3 runs to 13 residues. Germline V gene lookup returns CDR1 SGHDT and CDR2 YYEEEE. DNA of the CDR3: TGTGCCAGCAGCCCGGGACTAGTTGAGACCCAGTACTTC. Translated, it gives CASSPGLVETQYF.

Only a few counts were recorded for this clone. The chain couples TRBV15 to TRBJ2-1, with TRBD2 identical over 9 bases. V was clipped by 4 bases and J by 9 bases; unmatched bases: 13. This CDR3 has 16 amino acids. The germline gives CDR1 LNHNV, CDR2 YYDKDF (reference sequence). The CDR3 DNA follows: TGTGCCACCAGCACCTTTAGCGGGGGAAGTCGAGGTGAGCAGTTCTTC. Encoded protein: CATSTFSGGSRGEQFF.

The chain couples TRBV29-1 to TRBJ1-2; D may be TRBD1 (5 bases). Germline V CDR1 and CDR2: SQVTM, ANQGSEA. Trimming took off 3 bases at V and 6 bases at J, with 8 bases between the two ends. The CDR3 has 11 amino acids. The DNA for the CDR3 is TGCAGCGTTGAGGGGGGGGATGGCTACACCTTC. This codes for CSVEGGDGYTF. Supplemented by reference TRBV29-1 and TRBJ1-2, the full variable domain reads SAVISQKPSRDICQRGTSLTIQCQVDSQVTMMFWYRQQPGQSLTLIATANQGSEATYESGFVIDKFPISRPNLTFSTLTVSNMSPEDSSIYLCSVEGGDGYTFGSGTRLTVV.

The chain couples TRBV4-1 to TRBJ2-3; TRBD2 agrees at 10 bases. Germline V gives CDR1 MGHRA, CDR2 YSYEKL. J lost 2 bases, V lost 2 bases, and 7 bases had no gene match. The CDR3 runs to 17 residues. CDR3 coding DNA: TGCGCCAGCAGCCAAATTGCACTAGCGGGGTTCACAGATACGCAGTATTTT. Amino acid sequence: CASSQIALAGFTDTQYF.

V is TRBV4-1 and J is TRBJ1-2; 8 bases fit TRBD1. This CDR3 is built from 14 residues. Per germline, CDR1 MGHRA and CDR2 YSYEKL. After removal of 5 bases from V and 3 bases from J, the junction contained 5 bases not matched to a gene. The CDR3 DNA reads TGCGCCAGCAGCTCACGGACAGGGCACTATGGCTACACCTTC. This sequence encodes CASSSRTGHYGYTF.

The chain employs TRBV25-1 and TRBJ1-1, with D tentatively TRBD1 (6 bases). The CDR3 runs to 15 residues. Between the trimmed V and J ends, which lost 4 bases and 1 base, there was a span of 13 bases. CDR1 MGHDK and CDR2 SYGVNS come from the germline V gene. CDR3: CASSGHRDRNTEAFF. The CDR3 DNA reads TGTGCCAGCAGTGGCCACAGGGATCGGAACACTGAAGCTTTCTTT.

This clone showed up just once. The V and J genes are TRBV7-7 and TRBJ2-5; D unresolved. In germline, CDR1 is SSHAT, CDR2 FNYEAQ (reference sequence). This CDR3 contains 13 residues. V shed 3 bases and J shed 2 bases, with 7 bases lying between them. CDR3 loop: CASSLGRQETQYF. The CDR3 DNA reads TGTGCCAGCAGCTTGGGCAGGCAAGAGACCCAGTACTTC. The entire variable domain, with the rest obtained from reference TRBV7-7 and TRBJ2-5, is as follows: GAGVSQSPRYKVTKRGQDVTLRCDPISSHATLYWYQQALGQGPEFLTYFNYEAQPDKSGLPSDRFSAERPEGSISTLTIQRTEQRDSAMYRCASSLGRQETQYFGPGTRLLVL.

The chain combines TRBV5-1 with TRBJ2-5; 13 bases agree with TRBD2. The CDR3 runs 15 residues. The junction had 6 bases not matched to a gene; V was cut back by 4 bases and J by 6 bases. Germline loops: CDR1 SGHRS, CDR2 YFSETQ. The CDR3 sequence is CASSPTSGGGQTQYF. The CDR3 DNA sequence: TGCGCCAGCAGCCCCACTAGCGGGGGGGGACAGACCCAGTACTTC. The whole variable domain, filled in from reference TRBV5-1 and TRBJ2-5, reads KAGVTQTPRYLIKTRGQQVTLSCSPISGHRSVSWYQQTPGQGLQFLFEYFSETQRNKGNFPGRFSGRQFSNSRSEMNVSTLELGDSALYLCASSPTSGGGQTQYFGPGTRLLVL.

The genes are TRBV5-1 and TRBJ1-3; no clear D. Trimming took off 0 bases at V and 5 bases at J, with 9 bases between the two ends. This CDR3 is built from 14 residues. Germline CDR1 and CDR2: SGHRS and YFSETQ. The CDR3 sequence: CASSLEPERNTIYF. For the CDR3, the DNA is TGCGCCAGCAGCTTGGAGCCGGAGAGAAACACCATATATTTT. Full variable domain (remainder filled in from reference TRBV5-1 and TRBJ1-3): KAGVTQTPRYLIKTRGQQVTLSCSPISGHRSVSWYQQTPGQGLQFLFEYFSETQRNKGNFPGRFSGRQFSNSRSEMNVSTLELGDSALYLCASSLEPERNTIYFGEGSWLTVV.

The chain links TRBV2 to TRBJ1-1, with TRBD1 identical over 7 bases. Germline V CDR1 and CDR2: SNHLY, FYNNEI. The CDR3 spans 15 residues. Trimming removed 5 bases from V and 4 bases from J; junction bases left unmatched: 10. CDR3 coding DNA: TGTGCCAGCAGTCCACAGGGGCGCGTGGGCACTGAAGCTTTCTTT. Translation gives CASSPQGRVGTEAFF.

In its sample, this clone was seen once. V gene TRBV10-3 combines with J gene TRBJ1-6; 9 bases line up with TRBD1. The CDR3 runs to 14 residues. In germline, CDR1 is ENHRY, CDR2 SYGVKD. V shed 9 bases, J shed 8 bases, and the junction held 8 bases outside the gene matches. The CDR3 loop is CAMRDREGDSPLHF. CDR3 DNA: TGTGCCATGAGGGACAGGGAAGGCGATTCACCCCTCCACTTT.

This clone showed up just once. The chain carries TRBV4-1 and TRBJ1-2; 8 bases are shared with TRBD1. V lost 1 base and J lost 6; bases outside the gene matches: 10. Looked up from germline, CDR1 is MGHRA and CDR2 is YSYEKL. This CDR3 comprises 16 residues. In DNA form, the CDR3 reads TGCGCCAGCAGCCAAGGTTTAGGACAGGGAATAGATGGCTACACCTTC. Encoded protein: CASSQGLGQGIDGYTF.

The rearrangement joins TRBV20-1 to TRBJ2-7; a possible D gene is TRBD2 (6 bases). The germline V and J ends were trimmed by 3 bases and 6 bases, with 18 bases remaining between them. The CDR3 extends over 14 amino acids. Germline loops: CDR1 DFQATT, CDR2 SNEGSKA (reference sequence). The CDR3 spells CSASPGTGASEQYF. The CDR3, as DNA: TGCAGTGCTAGTCCCGGGACTGGGGCTTCCGAGCAGTACTTC.

The chain joins TRBV7-9 to TRBJ1-4; tentatively, D is TRBD1 (5 bases). CDR3 length equals 17 residues. The V end lost 5 bases, the J end lost 5 bases, and 21 bases lay between the germline ends. CDR1 and CDR2 (germline): SEHNR, FQNEAQ (reference sequence). CDR3 amino acids: CASSPRGFSWENEKLFF. Written as DNA, the CDR3 is TGTGCCAGCAGCCCCCGGGGGTTCTCATGGGAAAATGAAAAACTGTTTTTT.

The chain has TRBV5-1 and TRBJ1-1; 8 nucleotides line up with TRBD1. Germline CDR1 is SGHRS and CDR2 is YFSETQ. The CDR3 sequence is 14 residues long. Germline trimming cut 5 bases from V and 3 bases from J; bases unmatched to any gene: 6. The CDR3 sequence: CASRTGDVYTEAFF. The CDR3 coding sequence is TGCGCCAGCAGGACAGGGGATGTGTACACTGAAGCTTTCTTT.

The chain combines TRBV27 with TRBJ1-5, with 12 bases lining up with TRBD1. Looked up from germline, CDR1 is MNHEY and CDR2 is SMNVEV (reference sequence). V dropped 6 bases and J dropped 9; count of bases not matched to a gene: 6. The CDR3 has 14 amino acids. Here the CDR3 reads CASSPGTGGLPQHF. CDR3 DNA: TGTGCCAGCAGCCCCGGGACAGGGGGCTTGCCCCAGCATTTT.